Presented here are 27 T cell receptor beta chains from one specimen sequenced in a study of spatial heterogeneity in lung cancer. The time point: blood at routine non-recurrence follow-up after resection. The study sequenced unsorted whole RNA from tumor, nontumor lung or frozen PBMC. TCRdb recomputed calls from the 5' RACE reads with MiXCR, one row per CDR3 protein. The table lists under 30,000 distinct CDR3 sequences, approximately 5.6% of them singletons, with roughly a fifth in the top ten. The input for sequencing was PBMCs, taken at follow-up. Every receptor here comes from a male donor with early-stage non-small cell lung cancer.

This clonotype appeared many times. The chain joins TRBV4-3 to TRBJ2-7; D unresolved. Germline V lookup: CDR1 LGHNA, CDR2 YSLEER. V was clipped by 4 bases and J by 3 bases, with 13 bases between them. This CDR3 is built from 14 residues. Here the CDR3 DNA reads TGCGCCAGCAGCCCGGCCAGACTGATCTACGAGCAGTACTTC. This translates into CASSPARLIYEQYF.

This clonotype was seen only a few times. The gene calls are TRBV5-5 and TRBJ1-6; 12 nucleotides align to TRBD1. Germline V CDR1 and CDR2: SGHKS, YYEKEE (reference sequence). The V and J ends lost 0 bases and 10 bases, in that order; junction bases with no gene match: 5. This CDR3 has 16 amino acids. The CDR3 loop reads CASSLDRDRGLSPLHF. The CDR3 bases are TGTGCCAGCAGCTTGGACCGGGACAGGGGGCTCTCACCCCTCCACTTT.

This clonotype occurred many times. The chain is built from TRBV9 and TRBJ2-1, with 10 bases fitting TRBD1. With V trimmed by 3 bases and J by 9 bases, 12 bases remained unmatched. The CDR3 length is 16 residues. Looked up from germline, CDR1 is SGDLS and CDR2 is YYNGEE. CDR3 sequence reads: CASSAAAGTGVSEQFF. The CDR3 DNA reads as TGTGCCAGCAGCGCCGCGGCCGGGACAGGGGTTTCTGAGCAGTTCTTC. Supplemented by reference TRBV9 and TRBJ2-1, the full variable domain reads DSGVTQTPKHLITATGQRVTLRCSPRSGDLSVYWYQQSLDQGLQFLIQYYNGEERAKGNILERFSAQQFPDLHSELNLSSLELGDSALYFCASSAAAGTGVSEQFFGPGTRLTVL.

This clonotype was counted only a few times. The gene calls are TRBV10-3 and TRBJ1-2, with D possibly matching TRBD1 (6 bases). Looked up from germline, CDR1 is ENHRY and CDR2 is SYGVKD. The CDR3 covers 17 residues. The V end was cut by 0 bases, the J end by 1 base, with 15 bases between. CDR3 region: CAISESEGQRVNYGYTF. The CDR3 nucleotides read TGTGCCATCAGTGAGTCGGAAGGACAGAGGGTTAACTATGGCTACACCTTC.

This clonotype showed up many times. The V and J genes are TRBV20-1 and TRBJ1-1, with D possibly being TRBD1 (5 bases). This CDR3 contains 12 residues. V was clipped by 0 bases and J by 5 bases, with 7 bases between them. Germline CDR1 and CDR2: DFQATT and SNEGSKA (reference sequence). CDR3 residues: CSARDRETEAFF. The CDR3 nucleotides are TGCAGTGCTAGAGACAGGGAGACTGAAGCTTTCTTT.

This clonotype was seen many times. V and J are TRBV7-9 and TRBJ1-1; D possibly corresponds to TRBD1 (5 bases). Germline CDR1 and CDR2: SEHNR and FQNEAQ (reference sequence). The CDR3 is 13 amino acids. V was clipped by 4 bases and J by 0 bases, with 6 bases between them. CDR3 bases: TGTGCCAGCAGCTCCAGGGTGAACACTGAAGCTTTCTTT. Encoded protein: CASSSRVNTEAFF.

Many counts were recorded for this clonotype. The chain is built from TRBV6-1 and TRBJ1-1; D gene ambiguous. This CDR3 contains 14 residues. V was cut by 5 bases and J by 0 bases, with 10 bases left in between. Germline values: CDR1 MNHNS, CDR2 SASEGT. The CDR3 loop is CASSWWQMNTEAFF. CDR3 nucleotide sequence: TGTGCCAGCAGTTGGTGGCAGATGAACACTGAAGCTTTCTTT.

This clonotype was counted many times. The chain is built from TRBV28 and TRBJ1-1, with TRBD1 matching 7 bases. The germline V gene encodes CDR1 MDHEN and CDR2 SYDVKM. This CDR3 spans 14 amino acids. V lost 5 bases, J lost 4 bases, and 7 bases stayed unmatched. CDR3 coding DNA: TGTGCCAGCAGTGCAAACCAGGGGGGCACTGAAGCTTTCTTT. Residues: CASSANQGGTEAFF.

The chain uses TRBV20-1 and TRBJ2-1; 13 nucleotides match TRBD2. Losses at the gene ends were 6 bases for V and 7 bases for J; bases not matched to a gene: 12. Germline V gives CDR1 DFQATT, CDR2 SNEGSKA (reference sequence). The CDR3 is made up of 16 amino acids. The CDR3 loop is CSAPGPTSGRLNEQFF. Written as DNA, the CDR3 is TGCAGTGCCCCGGGCCCGACTAGCGGGAGGTTAAATGAGCAGTTCTTC.

This clonotype was seen many times. This chain's CDR3 is CASTTPGTGRQQYF. DNA of the CDR3: TGTGCCAGCACCACCCCCGGGACAGGGAGACAGCAGTACTTC. V and J are TRBV27 and TRBJ2-7, with TRBD1 identical over 9 bases. CDR3 size: 14 residues. Germline trimming cut 7 bases from V and 8 bases from J; bases unmatched to any gene: 12. The germline V gene has CDR1 MNHEY and CDR2 SMNVEV (reference sequence).

This clonotype has just a few counts. CDR3 nucleotide sequence: TGTGCCAGCAGCCTTCCGGGACTTTACACAGATACGCAGTATTTT. Residues: CASSLPGLYTDTQYF. V is TRBV7-9 and J is TRBJ2-3, with D possibly TRBD2 on 6 matching bases. CDR3 size: 15 residues. Germline lookup yields CDR1 SEHNR and CDR2 FQNEAQ (reference sequence). Between the trimmed V and J ends, which lost 5 bases and 2 bases, there was a span of 14 bases.

V and J are TRBV9 and TRBJ1-4; D remains ambiguous. Trimming removed 2 bases from V and 1 base from J, with 9 bases in between. The germline V gene has CDR1 SGDLS and CDR2 YYNGEE. This CDR3 region has 15 residues. The CDR3 DNA reads as TGTGCCAGCAGCGTTGCACCAGTAACTAATGAAAAACTGTTTTTT. Its protein is CASSVAPVTNEKLFF.

This clonotype was counted a few times. V gene TRBV5-4 combines with J gene TRBJ1-6, with D possibly matching TRBD1 (6 bases). Germline loops: CDR1 SGHNT, CDR2 YYREEE (reference sequence). CDR3 length equals 14 residues. Trimming pared 0 bases from V and 6 bases from J, leaving 7 bases between. The DNA of the CDR3 is TGTGCCAGCAGCTTGGACAGGGCTAATTCACCCCTCCACTTT. Its protein is CASSLDRANSPLHF.

The table lists this clonotype with many counts. The chain has TRBV11-3 and TRBJ1-1, with D unclear. Germline CDR1 is SGHNT and CDR2 is YENEEA. There are 15 residues in the CDR3. V was cut by 5 bases and J by 4 bases, with 17 bases left in between. The CDR3 DNA follows: TGTGCCAGCAGCCGCATCGAGGTGGCGGGCACTGAAGCTTTCTTT. It specifies CASSRIEVAGTEAFF.

This clonotype came up many times. The V call is TRBV29-1, the J call TRBJ2-1; unclear D gene. From germline, CDR1 is SQVTM and CDR2 ANQGSEA. CDR3 size: 11 residues. V lost 7 bases, J lost 2 bases, and 6 bases lay in between. The CDR3 coding sequence is TGCAGCGCCGGTACCTACAATGAGCAGTTCTTC. It yields the protein CSAGTYNEQFF.

This clonotype was found a few times. This sequence joins TRBV29-1 and TRBJ2-5; 11 nucleotides agree with TRBD1. V was pared by 6 bases and J by 5 bases, with 14 bases of the junction left unmatched. The CDR3 runs to 16 residues. Germline CDR1 and CDR2: SQVTM and ANQGSEA. This chain's CDR3 is CSVDGQGATRWETQYF. For the CDR3, the DNA is TGCAGCGTAGACGGACAGGGGGCGACTAGATGGGAGACCCAGTACTTC.

This clonotype showed up many times. The chain recombines TRBV20-1 with TRBJ2-5; no definite D call. Between the trimmed V and J ends, which lost 3 bases and 5 bases, there was a span of 10 bases. Germline V gene sequence: CDR1 DFQATT, CDR2 SNEGSKA (reference sequence). This CDR3 spans 12 amino acids. In nucleotides, the CDR3 is TGCAGTGCTAGTCGTCAGGTGGAGACCCAGTACTTC. This codes for CSASRQVETQYF.

This clonotype was counted ten times or more. This chain links TRBV7-9 with TRBJ1-1, with 9 bases lining up with TRBD1. The CDR3 is 14 residues long. Germline assignment: CDR1 SEHNR and CDR2 FQNEAQ (reference sequence). With 3 bases clipped from V and 10 bases from J, the junction kept 9 bases outside the gene matches. In DNA form, the CDR3 reads TGTGCCAGCAGCTTCGCGGGACAGGGATCTCCAGCTTTCTTT. Translating it yields CASSFAGQGSPAFF.

V and J are TRBV7-9 and TRBJ2-1; D is undetermined. Trimming removed 8 bases from V and 5 bases from J, with 19 bases in between. The CDR3 covers 15 residues. Germline V gene sequence: CDR1 SEHNR, CDR2 FQNEAQ (reference sequence). The CDR3 DNA sequence: TGTGCCAGCTCCCTTCAAGCAGTCGGTCACAATGAGCAGTTCTTC. Encoded protein: CASSLQAVGHNEQFF.

This clonotype is medium-sized. The gene calls are TRBV7-2 and TRBJ2-5; D gene uncertain. CDR1 is SGHTA and CDR2 is FQGNSA in the germline V gene. The CDR3 loop spans 14 amino acids. The V end was cut by 0 bases, the J end by 9 bases, with 14 bases between. The CDR3: CASSLAQTGGAQYF. CDR3 DNA sequence: TGTGCCAGCAGCTTAGCGCAGACGGGTGGGGCCCAGTACTTC.

The rearrangement links TRBV11-3 to TRBJ2-5; TRBD1 or TRBD2 may be the D gene (5 bases each). Germline values: CDR1 SGHNT, CDR2 YENEEA. Trimming removed 3 bases from V and 2 bases from J, with 13 bases in between. The length of the CDR3 is 15 residues. As DNA, the CDR3 is TGTGCCAGCAGCTTGGCGAGGGGAAGGCAAGAGACCCAGTACTTC. Protein sequence: CASSLARGRQETQYF.

This clonotype was detected many times. J is TRBJ2-4 and V is TRBV27, with TRBD1 matching 7 bases. Germline CDR1 and CDR2: MNHEY and SMNVEV (reference sequence). The CDR3 extends over 15 amino acids. V gave up 2 bases and J gave up 8 bases; unmatched junction bases: 9. The CDR3 bases are TGTGCCAGCAGTTTAGGAGTAGGGGGCGCGGACATTCAGTACTTC. Translation: CASSLGVGGADIQYF.

This clonotype was found many times. The genes are TRBV29-1 and TRBJ2-5; the D call may be TRBD1 or TRBD2 (5 bases each). V was trimmed by 2 bases and J by 4 bases, leaving 26 bases between them. CDR3 length equals 18 residues. From germline, CDR1 is SQVTM and CDR2 ANQGSEA. The CDR3 DNA follows: TGCAGCGTTGAATTAGGTACCGTATGGGACGGCGGGCGAGAGACCCAGTACTTC. This encodes CSVELGTVWDGGRETQYF.

This clonotype was seen repeatedly, ten times or more. The chain is built from TRBV5-1 and TRBJ1-1; no reliable D call. This CDR3 has 14 residues. Germline CDR1 and CDR2: SGHRS and YFSETQ. Trimming shortened V by 0 bases and J by 6 bases, and 12 bases separated the two germline ends. The CDR3 bases are TGCGCCAGCAGCTTGGAGGGTGGGTCGGCTGAAGCTTTCTTT. Translation gives CASSLEGGSAEAFF.

This clonotype was detected ten times or more. The rearrangement links TRBV5-1 to TRBJ1-6; D is ambiguous. CDR1 SGHRS and CDR2 YFSETQ come from the germline V gene. The CDR3 is 15 amino acids. V shed 0 bases and J shed 5 bases, with 9 bases lying between them. CDR3 loop: CASSLDRPHNSPLHF. CDR3 nucleotide sequence: TGCGCCAGCAGCTTGGACAGACCTCATAATTCACCCCTCCACTTT.

This clonotype was found many times. The gene calls are TRBV10-3 and TRBJ2-3; D is undetermined. V lost 6 bases and J lost 5, with 15 bases in between. This CDR3 spans 14 amino acids. Germline values: CDR1 ENHRY, CDR2 SYGVKD. This CDR3 is CAIRGSESRDTQYF. The CDR3 DNA follows: TGTGCCATCAGGGGCTCGGAAAGCCGAGATACGCAGTATTTT.

Many counts were recorded for this clonotype. This chain connects TRBV7-9 to TRBJ1-6, with D hard to call. The CDR3 covers 14 residues. Germline CDR1 and CDR2: SEHNR and FQNEAQ (reference sequence). The V gene lost 1 base and the J gene lost 7 bases, with 8 bases spanning the gap. The DNA of the CDR3 is TGTGCCAGCAGCTTAGGTGCGCAGAATTCACCCCTCCACTTT. This encodes CASSLGAQNSPLHF. Supplemented by reference TRBV7-9 and TRBJ1-6, the full variable domain reads DTGVSQNPRHKITKRGQNVTFRCDPISEHNRLYWYRQTLGQGPEFLTYFQNEAQLEKSRLLSDRFSAERPKGSFSTLEIQRTEQGDSAMYLCASSLGAQNSPLHFGNGTRLTVT.